This TCR beta chain was sequenced during a study of shared clonotypes between healthy human individuals. Overall study context: The donor pool was made up of a couple of women and three men aged 18 to 49. Whole-study results and caveats: Investigators collected only blood, and repertoires in tissues likely differ.

Remarks on this clone: Its specificity is unknown. With a far larger clone one base away, a read error is the likely cause. The sample contains more than one DNA sequence encoding this CDR3.

The CDR3 consists of 18 residues. CDR1 is KGHSH, CDR2 LQKENI, per germline. The ends were cut back, 3 bases at V and 1 base at J, with 21 bases in the middle. The sequenced material, unsorted PBMC DNA, was run on ten immunoSEQ deep assay plates. Clones were read by immunoSEQ multiplex PCR, and TCRdb kept only the in-frame ones, dropping some. The sample holds 400,000 to 500,000 clones, around 78% seen once. Roughly 84 million PBMCs served as the genomic DNA source for unsorted samples. V and J are TRBV18 and TRBJ1-1; D is possibly TRBD1 (6 bases). This TCR derives from a woman in her thirties or forties in good health. Some clones in this sample may be carry-over from other donors' samples. The sample comprised PBMCs. The CDR3 protein is CASSPSGGPEGPNTEAFF. CDR3 coding DNA: TGTGCCAGCTCACCTTCCGGGGGGCCCGAGGGACCGAACACTGAAGCTTTCTTT. Full variable domain (remainder filled in from reference TRBV18 and TRBJ1-1): NAGVMQNPRHLVRRRGQEARLRCSPMKGHSHVYWYRQLPEEGLKFMVYLQKENIIDESGMPKERFSAEFPKEGPSILRIQQVVRGDSAAYFCASSPSGGPEGPNTEAFFGQGTRLTVV.